This T cell receptor (beta chain) was recovered during a study of T cells in Graves' hyperthyroidism and ophthalmopathy. The study's findings and limits: Blood also held most thyroid clonotypes expanded beyond 0.001.

Looked up from germline, CDR1 is MNHEY and CDR2 is SVGAGI. The CDR3 has 15 amino acids. V dropped 4 bases and J dropped 4; count of bases not matched to a gene: 7. Using RNA transcripts as the source, TCR beta CDR3 regions were amplified. A set of HTBI primers served as the primers for a first-round RT-PCR of the TCR CDR3. TCRdb redid the calling of the multiplex PCR reads with MiXCR, one entry per CDR3 protein. The sample carries 600,000 to 800,000 distinct CDR3 sequences, approximately 40% recorded once. With a duration under 2 months, the hyperthyroidism was newly diagnosed in patients aged 18 to 65. This clonotype was seen only a few times. Its antigen is unknown.

The sample was blood. The origin of this receptor is a woman between 40 and 55 years old with Graves' hyperthyroidism. This rearrangement joins TRBV6-5 to TRBJ2-5; 9 bases line up with TRBD1. Here the CDR3 reads CASSSSGTGRETQYF. CDR3 sequence (DNA): TGTGCCAGCAGTTCGTCTGGGACAGGGCGAGAGACCCAGTACTTC.